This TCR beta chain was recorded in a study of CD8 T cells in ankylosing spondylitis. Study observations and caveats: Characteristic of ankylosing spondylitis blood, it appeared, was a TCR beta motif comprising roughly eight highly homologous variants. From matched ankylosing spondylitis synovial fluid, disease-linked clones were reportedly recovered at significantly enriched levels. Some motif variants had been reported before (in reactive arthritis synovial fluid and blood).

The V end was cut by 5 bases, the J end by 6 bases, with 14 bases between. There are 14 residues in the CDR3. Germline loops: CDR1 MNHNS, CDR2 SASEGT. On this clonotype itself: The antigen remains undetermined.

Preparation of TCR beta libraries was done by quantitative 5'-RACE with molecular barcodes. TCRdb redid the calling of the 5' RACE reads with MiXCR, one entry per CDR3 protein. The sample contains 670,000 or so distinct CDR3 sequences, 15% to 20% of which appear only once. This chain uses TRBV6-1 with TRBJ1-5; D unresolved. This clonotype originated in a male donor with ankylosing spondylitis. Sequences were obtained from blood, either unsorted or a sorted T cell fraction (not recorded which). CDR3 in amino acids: CASSTPGPGQPQHF. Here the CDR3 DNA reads TGTGCCAGCAGTACCCCTGGTCCGGGTCAGCCCCAGCATTTT.